This TCR beta chain was identified during a study of response to subunit inactivated influenza vaccine. TCRdb fed the RT-PCR reads into MiXCR, producing one record per CDR3 protein. The sample includes about 530,000 distinct CDR3 sequences, approximately 12% of them seen just once. The clonotype originates from a man aged 45 to 65 who received an inactivated influenza vaccine. The specimen comprised PBMCs from blood, sampled on the day of vaccination.

DNA of the CDR3: TGTGCCAGCAGCGAAGCCGGACGGCCGGGAGGGACCCAGTACTTC. This translates into CASSEAGRPGGTQYF. The chain has TRBV12-3 or TRBV12-4 and TRBJ2-5; the match to TRBD2 covers 7 bases. The V gene end was trimmed by 6 bases and the J gene end by 7 bases; junction bases not matched to a gene: 14. This CDR3 has 15 residues.